One sample yielded the 14 T cell receptor beta chains listed below, sequenced in a study of CD8 T cells in ankylosing spondylitis. TCRdb processed the 5' RACE reads anew with MiXCR; each CDR3 protein has one entry. Seen here are 250,000 or so distinct CDR3 sequences, 20% to 30% observed once, and the top ten hold 0.6% to 0.75%. Sequenced input: blood, either unsorted or a sorted T cell fraction (not recorded which). These receptors originate from a male donor with ankylosing spondylitis or in good health (not recorded which).

The V gene is TRBV6-1, the J gene TRBJ2-3; D may be TRBD2 (5 bases). V was shortened by 6 bases and J by 6 bases, with 13 bases between the two germline ends. Per germline, CDR1 MNHNS and CDR2 SASEGT. The CDR3 totals 13 residues. CDR3 amino acids: CASSPRVVDTQYF. CDR3 in DNA: TGTGCCAGCAGCCCGCGGGTGGTTGATACGCAGTATTTT.

This clonotype was recorded a few times. The chain recombines TRBV12-3 or TRBV12-4 with TRBJ2-7; no clear D gene. V lost 5 bases to trimming and J lost 0 bases, with 8 bases between them. The CDR3 spans 13 residues. This chain's CDR3 is CASSRRSSYEQYF. CDR3 in DNA: TGTGCCAGCAGTCGACGGTCCTCCTACGAGCAGTACTTC.

J is TRBJ2-3 and V is TRBV20-1; 9 nucleotides line up with TRBD2. V shed 6 bases, J shed 6 bases, and the junction held 13 bases outside the gene matches. The CDR3 consists of 15 residues. The V gene's germline CDR1 is DFQATT and CDR2 SNEGSKA (reference sequence). CDR3: CSARAQSGGPDTQYF. For the CDR3, the DNA is TGCAGTGCCCGGGCCCAAAGCGGGGGGCCCGATACGCAGTATTTT.

The chain links TRBV10-3 to TRBJ1-2; perhaps TRBD1 as D (6 bases). The length of the CDR3 is 16 residues. CDR1 is ENHRY, CDR2 SYGVKD, per germline. V was shortened by 4 bases and J by 6 bases, with 21 bases between the two germline ends. Here the CDR3 DNA reads TGTGCCATCAGTGGGACGGCCATCCTAGGGGGTCATGGCTACACCTTC. This translates into CAISGTAILGGHGYTF.

A few counts support this clonotype. The CDR3: CASSRGLWVGELFF. The CDR3 bases are TGTGCCAGCAGCCGAGGACTTTGGGTGGGGGAGCTGTTTTTT. V gene TRBV6-4 combines with J gene TRBJ2-2; a possible D gene is TRBD2 (5 bases). In germline, CDR1 is MRHNA, CDR2 SNTAGT. Trimming stripped 6 bases from V and 8 bases from J, with 16 bases between. CDR3 length: 14 amino acids.

CDR3 region: CASSYRGVETQYF. CDR3 nucleotides: TGTGCCAGCAGTTACAGGGGGGTGGAGACCCAGTACTTC. The V gene is TRBV12-3 or TRBV12-4, the J gene TRBJ2-5; 8 positions match TRBD1. J lost 5 bases, V lost 4 bases, and 3 bases had no gene match. The CDR3 contains 13 residues.

The chain uses TRBV12-3 or TRBV12-4 and TRBJ2-5, with D possibly TRBD1 on 6 matching bases. The CDR3 spans 13 residues. V lost 3 bases, J lost 5 bases, and 10 bases lay in between. The CDR3 nucleotides are TGTGCCAGCAGTTTCCGACAGGCGGAGACCCAGTACTTC. Translating it yields CASSFRQAETQYF.

This clonotype showed up just a few times. The J gene is TRBJ2-2, the V gene TRBV30; TRBD2 might be the D (7 bases). Trimming shortened V by 3 bases and J by 4 bases, and 12 bases separated the two germline ends. The germline gives CDR1 GTSNPN, CDR2 SVGIG (reference sequence). The CDR3 loop spans 14 amino acids. The CDR3 sequence: CAWRGRGATGELFF. The CDR3 DNA sequence: TGTGCCTGGAGAGGTCGGGGGGCCACCGGGGAGCTGTTTTTT.

J is TRBJ1-1 and V is TRBV12-3 or TRBV12-4; D is unresolved. V was clipped by 5 bases and J by 4 bases, with 14 bases between them. There are 14 residues in the CDR3. The chain's CDR3 is CASSLFDGPTEAFF. CDR3 DNA sequence: TGTGCCAGCAGTCTTTTCGACGGGCCCACTGAAGCTTTCTTT.

This clonotype was observed a handful of times. V usage is TRBV5-5 and J usage is TRBJ2-2; 7 positions match TRBD1. Unmatched junction bases numbered 7, after V lost 4 bases and J lost 4 bases. Per the germline V gene, CDR1 is SGHKS and CDR2 is YYEKEE (reference sequence). This CDR3 has 15 residues. The CDR3 nucleotides read TGTGCCAGCAGCACCCCGACAGGGATCACCGGGGAGCTGTTTTTT. Translation gives CASSTPTGITGELFF.

This clonotype occurred many times. The V and J genes are TRBV12-3 or TRBV12-4 and TRBJ2-2; unclear D gene. The V gene lost 1 base and the J gene lost 4 bases, with 7 bases spanning the gap. The CDR3 is made up of 14 amino acids. In DNA, the CDR3 is TGTGCCAGCAGTTTAGACAGCTTCACCGGGGAGCTGTTTTTT. Amino acid sequence: CASSLDSFTGELFF.

This clonotype was found once. V and J are TRBV29-1 and TRBJ2-2, with a weak D call TRBD1 (5 bases). Trimming cost V 6 bases and J 4 bases, with 12 bases left between them. The CDR3 sequence is 13 residues long. Germline CDR1 is SQVTM and CDR2 is ANQGSEA. The CDR3 DNA is TGCAGCGTCGGACAAGATTCCACCGGGGAGCTGTTTTTT. It specifies CSVGQDSTGELFF.

The chain couples TRBV5-5 to TRBJ1-5, with 7 bases aligning to TRBD1. Germline CDR1 SGHKS, CDR2 YYEKEE (reference sequence). The CDR3 is 14 amino acids. V shed 4 bases and J 6 bases; nucleotides not matched to a gene: 7. The CDR3 DNA follows: TGTGCCAGCAGCGTAACAGGGGTTAGTCAGCCCCAGCATTTT. It is translated as CASSVTGVSQPQHF.

The CDR3 loop is CASSPTGFTEAFF. The CDR3 coding sequence is TGTGCCAGTTCCCCGACAGGATTCACTGAAGCTTTCTTT. The genes are TRBV19 and TRBJ1-1, with D perhaps TRBD1 (6 bases). The germline V and J ends were trimmed by 8 bases and 4 bases, with 14 bases remaining between them. Germline loops: CDR1 LNHDA, CDR2 SQIVND (reference sequence). This CDR3 comprises 13 residues. Variable domain in full (rest from reference TRBV19 and TRBJ1-1): DGGITQSPKYLFRKEGQNVTLSCEQNLNHDAMYWYRQDPGQGLRLIYYSQIVNDFQKGDIAEGYSVSREKKESFPLTVTSAQKNPTAFYLCASSPTGFTEAFFGQGTRLTVV.